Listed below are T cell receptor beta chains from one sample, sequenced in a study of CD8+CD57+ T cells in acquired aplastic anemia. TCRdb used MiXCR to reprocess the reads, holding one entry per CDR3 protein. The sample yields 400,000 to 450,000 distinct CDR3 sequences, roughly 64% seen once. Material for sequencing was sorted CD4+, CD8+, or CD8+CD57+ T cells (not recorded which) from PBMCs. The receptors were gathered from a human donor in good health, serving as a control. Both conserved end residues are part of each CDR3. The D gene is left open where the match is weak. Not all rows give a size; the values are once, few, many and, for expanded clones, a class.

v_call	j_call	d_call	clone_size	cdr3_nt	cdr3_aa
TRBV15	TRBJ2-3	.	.	TGTGCCACAACTCGACGCGGAATTAGCGGATTTGGAGATACGCAGTATTTT	CATTRRGISGFGDTQYF
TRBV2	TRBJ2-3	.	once	TGTGCCAGCAGTGTGGCCGCCGAGAAGCCCCAGCATTTC	CASSVAAEKPQHF
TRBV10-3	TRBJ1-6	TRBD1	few	TGTGCCATCAGTGACTCGTACCGGGACAGGGATAATTCACCCCTCCACTTT	CAISDSYRDRDNSPLHF
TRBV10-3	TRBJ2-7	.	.	TGTGCCATCAGTGTGGGGACTCTGTCCTACGAGCAGTACTTC	CAISVGTLSYEQYF
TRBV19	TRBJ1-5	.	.	TGTGCCAGTAGGACAGAACACCTTAGCAAACAGACCCAGCATTTT	CASRTEHLSKQTQHF
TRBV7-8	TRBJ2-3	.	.	TGTGCCAGCAGCTTAGACGGGGACCCTTGCACGGCTACGCAGTATTTT	CASSLDGDPCTATQYF
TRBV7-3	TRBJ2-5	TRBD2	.	TGTGCCAGCAGCTTAGTGAAGAGACTAGCGGGGGGGGTGGAGACCCAGTACTTC	CASSLVKRLAGGVETQYF
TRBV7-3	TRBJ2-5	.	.	TGTGCCAGCAGCCGCGGCAGGGGCTACGCTTGCTACCACGAGACCCAGTACTTC	CASSRGRGYACYHETQYF
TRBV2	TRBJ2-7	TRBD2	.	TGTGCCAGCAGTGAATTGGCGGGGGACTACAATGAGCAGTACTTC	CASSELAGDYNEQYF
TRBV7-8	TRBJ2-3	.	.	TGTGCCAGCAGCTTGGAGGGATCGCAGCCCCAGCATTTTTTT	CASSLEGSQPQHFF
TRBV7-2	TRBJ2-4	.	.	.	CASSIGPYGQYFGYF
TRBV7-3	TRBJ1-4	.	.	TGTGCCAGCAGAAGTATTGAGGGAAAACTACTGTTT	CASRSIEGKLLF
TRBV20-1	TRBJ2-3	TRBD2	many	TGCAGTGCTAACGGGGGGTGGTACACAGATACGCAGTATTTT	CSANGGWYTDTQYF
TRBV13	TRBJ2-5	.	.	TGTGCCAGCAGCTTACAGGGCTCGGGCCAGTACTTC	CASSLQGSGQYF
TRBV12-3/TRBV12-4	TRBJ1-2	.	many	TGTGCCAGCAGCCCAGGGCTCAGCTATGGCTACACCTTC	CASSPGLSYGYTF
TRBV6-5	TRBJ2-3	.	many	TGTGCCAGCAGTCGTAACTCGTACGACACAGATACGCAGTATTTT	CASSRNSYDTDTQYF
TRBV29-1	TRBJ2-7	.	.	TGCAGCGTTTACGGCAGGGGTGGGGAGGAGTACTTC	CSVYGRGGEEYF
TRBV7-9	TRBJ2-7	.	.	TGTGCCAGCAGCGTACGTCGGGAGACCCGGTACTTCGGAGAGCAGTACTTC	CASSVRRETRYFGEQYF
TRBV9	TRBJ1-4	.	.	TGTGCCAGCAGCTTGGCAGAGGGGAGGTACGAGCAGTCTAATGAAAAACTGTTTTTT	CASSLAEGRYEQSNEKLFF
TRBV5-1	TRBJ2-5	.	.	TGCGCCAGCAGCTCTAGCTGGGGAGAGGCGACCCAGTACTTC	CASSSSWGEATQYF
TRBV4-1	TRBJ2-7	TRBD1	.	TGCGCCAGCAGCGCAACCCGGGACAGGTCCTACGAGCAGTACTTC	CASSATRDRSYEQYF
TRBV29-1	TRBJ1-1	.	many	TGCAGCGTCCGGGAGCTCCACCTTGAAGCTTTCTTT	CSVRELHLEAFF
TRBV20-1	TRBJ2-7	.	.	TGCAGTTGTGCTCGCAGGGCCAACGAGCAGTACTTC	CSCARRANEQYF
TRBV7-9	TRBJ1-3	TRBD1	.	TGTGCCAGCAGCCCGGGACAGGGCCCTGGAAACACCATATATTTT	CASSPGQGPGNTIYF
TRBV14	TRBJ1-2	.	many	TGTGCCAGCAGCCAAGATTACTATGGCTACACCTTC	CASSQDYYGYTF
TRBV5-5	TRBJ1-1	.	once	TGTGCCAGCAGCTTGACCTCCGACACTGAAGCTCTCTTT	CASSLTSDTEALF
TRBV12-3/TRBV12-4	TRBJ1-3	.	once	TGTGCCAGCAGTTTTGGGGTGCCGGCGGGAAACACCATATATTTT	CASSFGVPAGNTIYF
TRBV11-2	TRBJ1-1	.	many	TGTGCCAGCAGGACCTATAGCAGGGAAGCTTTCTTT	CASRTYSREAFF
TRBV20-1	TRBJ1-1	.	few	TGCAGTGCTAGCAGAAAGGAGTCGAACACTGAAGCTTTCTTT	CSASRKESNTEAFF
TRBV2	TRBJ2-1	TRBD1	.	TGTGCCAGCAGCGCTTACGGGGGACAGGGTTTAGGTGAGCAGTTCTTC	CASSAYGGQGLGEQFF
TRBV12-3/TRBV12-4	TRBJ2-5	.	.	TGTGCCAGCAGCCAAATCCAAAAGACTCAGTACTTC	CASSQIQKTQYF
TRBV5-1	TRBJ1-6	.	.	TGCGCCAGCAGCTTACAGGTCCGAACCTCCTATAATTCACCCCTCCACTTT	CASSLQVRTSYNSPLHF
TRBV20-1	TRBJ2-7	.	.	TGCAGTGCCCCGCTTTGTGCGGGGAAGAAGCAGTACTTC	CSAPLCAGKKQYF
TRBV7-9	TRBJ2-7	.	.	TGTGCCAGCAGCCAACGCTACAATGACGAGCAGTACTTC	CASSQRYNDEQYF
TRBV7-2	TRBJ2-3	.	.	TGTGCCAGCCGCCCAGGACTAGTCAGGGGAGATTATACTACGCAGTATTTT	CASRPGLVRGDYTTQYF
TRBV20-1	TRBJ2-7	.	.	TGCAGTGCTAGTATAGGCTGTCAAATACCTGAGCAGTACTTC	CSASIGCQIPEQYF
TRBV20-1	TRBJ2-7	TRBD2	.	TGCAGTGCTGACGTAGCGGGGGGGTCCTACGAGCAGTACTTC	CSADVAGGSYEQYF
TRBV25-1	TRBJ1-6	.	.	TGTGCCAGCAGTGTAGGCAGGGTCCGGCCGGATTCACCCCTCCACTTT	CASSVGRVRPDSPLHF
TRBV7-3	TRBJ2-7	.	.	TGTGCCAGCAGCTTAGTGACGGGGGAGGCCCACGAGGAGTACTTC	CASSLVTGEAHEEYF
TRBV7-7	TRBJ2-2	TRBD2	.	TGTGCTAGCAGCTCCCTGGGCGGGGGTAGCACAGATACGTTTTTC	CASSSLGGGSTDTFF
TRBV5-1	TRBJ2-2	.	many	TGCGCCAGCAGCTTTTACAGAACGAACACCGGGGAGCTGTTTTTT	CASSFYRTNTGELFF